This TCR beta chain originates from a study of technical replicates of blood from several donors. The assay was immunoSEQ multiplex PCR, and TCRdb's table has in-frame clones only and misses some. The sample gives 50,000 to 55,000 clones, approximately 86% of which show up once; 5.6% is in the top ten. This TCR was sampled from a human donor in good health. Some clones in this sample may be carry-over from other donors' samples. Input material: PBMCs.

CDR3 in DNA: TGTGCCAGCAGTTACTCTGGACAAGGGGTAGAAAAACTGTTTTTT. This encodes CASSYSGQGVEKLFF. This chain uses TRBV6-5 with TRBJ1-4; D is perhaps TRBD1 (5 bases). Germline V gene data show CDR1 as MNHEY and CDR2 as SVGAGI. V lost 0 bases and J lost 8, with 13 bases in between. This CDR3 has 15 amino acids.